Following are 18 T cell receptor beta chains from one sample sequenced in a study of blood T cell repertoires in COVID-19. Assay: immunoSEQ multiplex PCR; the TCRdb copy retains only in-frame clones and omits some. Of around 400,000 clones listed, nearly 90% are singletons. The specimen was PBMCs or T cells enriched from blood (not recorded which). These receptors came from a woman in her late teens or twenties who had been exposed to COVID-19.

The chain employs TRBV6-1 and TRBJ2-7; maybe TRBD1 (6 bases). The CDR3 has 14 amino acids. Germline V gene sequence: CDR1 MNHNS, CDR2 SASEGT. Between the trimmed V and J ends, which lost 0 bases and 6 bases, there was a span of 12 bases. The CDR3 region has the DNA TGTGCCAGCAGTGAAGCGGGTTCAGGGGTCGAGCAGTACTTC. Translated: CASSEAGSGVEQYF.

The rearrangement joins TRBV12-3 or TRBV12-4 to TRBJ2-3; D is undetermined. V lost 5 bases, J lost 8 bases, and 14 bases lay in between. The CDR3 contains 13 residues. Here the CDR3 reads CASSTSEFTTQYF. The DNA of the CDR3 is TGTGCCAGCAGTACCTCAGAATTTACTACGCAGTATTTT.

The rearrangement uses TRBV7-2 and TRBJ2-2; possible D gene TRBD2, 5 bases. Germline V gives CDR1 SGHTA, CDR2 FQGNSA. The CDR3 runs to 16 residues. V gave up 3 bases and J gave up 4 bases, with 15 bases separating them. DNA of the CDR3: TGTGCCAGCAGCTTTTTCCTAGCAAAGGTCACCGGGGAGCTGTTTTTT. Amino acid sequence: CASSFFLAKVTGELFF.

This clone has just one count. This chain links TRBV7-2 with TRBJ1-3, with D uncertain. V gave up 0 bases and J gave up 0 bases, with 21 bases separating them. From germline, CDR1 is SGHTA and CDR2 FQGNSA. The length of the CDR3 is 20 residues. The CDR3 loop is CASSLALTRGWVPSGNTIYF. The CDR3 DNA reads TGTGCCAGCAGCTTAGCGCTAACCAGAGGATGGGTCCCCTCTGGAAACACCATATATTTT. The full variable domain, completed using reference TRBV7-2 and TRBJ1-3, is GAGVSQSPSNKVTEKGKDVELRCDPISGHTALYWYRQSLGQGLEFLIYFQGNSAPDKSGLPSDRFSAERTGGSVSTLTIQRTQQEDSAVYLCASSLALTRGWVPSGNTIYFGEGSWLTVV.

The chain has TRBV5-1 and TRBJ1-1; 9 nucleotides align to TRBD1. The V and J ends lost 0 bases and 5 bases, in that order; junction bases with no gene match: 8. The CDR3 loop spans 16 amino acids. Germline CDR1 is SGHRS and CDR2 is YFSETQ. The CDR3 bases are TGCGCCAGCAGCTTGGGGACAGGGGTGAGAGGAACTGAAGCTTTCTTT. As protein: CASSLGTGVRGTEAFF.

The chain combines TRBV7-2 with TRBJ1-6, with D perhaps TRBD1 (6 bases). Trimming left V 5 bases short and J 10 bases short, with 18 bases between. CDR1 is SGHTA and CDR2 is FQGNSA in the germline V gene. This CDR3 is built from 15 residues. The CDR3 is CASSPRQGQGSPLHF. The CDR3, as DNA: TGTGCCAGCAGCCCGAGGCAGGGTCAGGGGTCACCCCTCCACTTT.

The CDR3 loop reads CASSKTGGDEKLFF. For the CDR3, the DNA is TGTGCCAGCAGTAAAACAGGGGGGGATGAAAAACTGTTTTTT. The rearrangement joins TRBV6-1 to TRBJ1-4, with 8 bases lining up with TRBD1. The CDR3 has 14 amino acids. CDR1 and CDR2 (germline): MNHNS, SASEGT. V lost 5 bases to trimming and J lost 6 bases; unmatched junction nucleotides: 5.

The chain has TRBV6-5 and TRBJ1-1; 10 nucleotides align to TRBD1. Trimming took 7 bases from V and 9 from J; bases not matched to a gene: 8. The CDR3 extends over 13 amino acids. Germline V lookup: CDR1 MNHEY, CDR2 SVGAGI. For the CDR3, the DNA is TGTGCCAGCACCTCGACGACAGGGGGCAAAGCTTTCTTT. Translating gives CASTSTTGGKAFF.

V usage is TRBV27 and J usage is TRBJ2-7; 7 bases map to TRBD1. Trimming took 5 bases from V and 3 from J; bases not matched to a gene: 10. CDR1 is MNHEY and CDR2 is SMNVEV in the germline V gene (reference sequence). The CDR3 runs to 15 residues. CDR3 nucleotide sequence: TGTGCCAGCAGTCGCTCGGGACAGATCGTCTACGAGCAGTACTTC. Translating it yields CASSRSGQIVYEQYF.

The CDR3 DNA follows: TGTGCCACCAGTGAAACAGCCTCCCATCAGCCCCAGCATTTT. Amino acids: CATSETASHQPQHF. The chain links TRBV24-1 to TRBJ1-5, with no clear D. With 4 bases removed from V and 5 bases from J, the gap between germline ends came to 11 bases. Germline V gives CDR1 KGHDR, CDR2 SFDVKD. This CDR3 comprises 14 residues.

The V call is TRBV7-2, the J call TRBJ2-7; 10 bases agree with TRBD1. Per germline, CDR1 SGHTA and CDR2 FQGNSA. The CDR3 has 16 residues. V gave up 2 bases and J gave up 2 bases; unmatched junction bases: 6. CDR3 sequence reads: CASSLQGQGTPYEQYF. In nucleotides, the CDR3 is TGTGCCAGCAGCTTACAGGGACAGGGGACACCCTACGAGCAGTACTTC.

This clone was picked up a small number of times. This chain joins TRBV29-1 and TRBJ2-7, with D possibly being TRBD1 (6 bases). This CDR3 comprises 13 residues. Trimming shortened V by 4 bases and J by 2 bases, and 12 bases separated the two germline ends. Per the germline V gene, CDR1 is SQVTM and CDR2 is ANQGSEA. The CDR3 spells CSVGTGLTYEQYF. The CDR3, as DNA: TGCAGCGTTGGTACAGGGCTCACCTACGAGCAGTACTTC.

The rearrangement links TRBV7-6 to TRBJ2-1; the D gene is possibly TRBD1 (5 bases). Germline V CDR1 and CDR2: SGHVS, FNYEAQ. V lost 2 bases and J 10 bases, leaving 6 bases between the germline ends. This CDR3 contains 11 residues. CDR3: CASSLQGEQFF. CDR3 DNA: TGTGCCAGCAGCTTACAGGGCGAGCAGTTCTTC.

The chain uses TRBV5-4 and TRBJ1-1, with 7 nucleotides matching TRBD1. Germline trimming cut 1 base from V and 2 bases from J; bases unmatched to any gene: 8. CDR1 and CDR2 from the germline V gene are SGHNT and YYREEE (reference sequence). CDR3 length: 16 residues. CDR3 loop: CASSLYRQGGNTEAFF. The CDR3 region has the DNA TGTGCCAGCAGCTTGTATCGCCAGGGGGGAAACACTGAAGCTTTCTTT.

This chain joins TRBV7-9 and TRBJ2-3; 8 bases are a match to TRBD2. Unmatched junction bases numbered 14, after V lost 5 bases and J lost 4 bases. The CDR3 consists of 17 residues. Germline V gives CDR1 SEHNR, CDR2 FQNEAQ (reference sequence). The CDR3 region is CASSPPGGEGVADTQYF. CDR3 DNA sequence: TGTGCCAGCAGCCCACCCGGGGGGGAAGGTGTGGCAGATACGCAGTATTTT.

As regards this clone: Other DNA sequences of this sample code for an identical CDR3. This chain uses TRBV30 with TRBJ1-1, with TRBD1 identical over 9 bases. The germline gives CDR1 GTSNPN, CDR2 SVGIG (reference sequence). Trimming cost V 3 bases and J 4 bases; bases outside gene matches: 3. CDR3 length: 13 amino acids. CDR3 residues: CAWRGQGSTEAFF. The CDR3 DNA reads as TGTGCCTGGAGGGGACAGGGAAGCACTGAAGCTTTCTTT.

The V gene is TRBV15, the J gene TRBJ1-3; possibly TRBD1 for D (5 bases). The V gene's germline CDR1 is LNHNV and CDR2 YYDKDF (reference sequence). The CDR3 runs to 16 residues. Trimming took off 0 bases at V and 2 bases at J, with 11 bases between the two ends. CDR3: CATSRDLGGAGNTIYF. The CDR3 DNA reads TGTGCCACCAGCAGAGATTTGGGGGGTGCTGGAAACACCATATATTTT. The variable domain in full, completed from reference TRBV15 and TRBJ1-3, reads DAMVIQNPRYQVTQFGKPVTLSCSQTLNHNVMYWYQQKSSQAPKLLFHYYDKDFNNEADTPDNFQSRRPNTSFCFLDIRSPGLGDTAMYLCATSRDLGGAGNTIYFGEGSWLTVV.

This chain uses TRBV19 with TRBJ2-7, with TRBD2 matching over 10 bases. The junction had 12 bases not matched to a gene; V was cut back by 5 bases and J by 2 bases. Looked up from germline, CDR1 is LNHDA and CDR2 is SQIVND (reference sequence). The CDR3 sequence is 17 residues long. This chain's CDR3 is CASSGLAGGRGPYEQYF. The CDR3 DNA reads TGTGCCAGTAGTGGATTAGCGGGGGGCAGAGGACCCTACGAGCAGTACTTC.